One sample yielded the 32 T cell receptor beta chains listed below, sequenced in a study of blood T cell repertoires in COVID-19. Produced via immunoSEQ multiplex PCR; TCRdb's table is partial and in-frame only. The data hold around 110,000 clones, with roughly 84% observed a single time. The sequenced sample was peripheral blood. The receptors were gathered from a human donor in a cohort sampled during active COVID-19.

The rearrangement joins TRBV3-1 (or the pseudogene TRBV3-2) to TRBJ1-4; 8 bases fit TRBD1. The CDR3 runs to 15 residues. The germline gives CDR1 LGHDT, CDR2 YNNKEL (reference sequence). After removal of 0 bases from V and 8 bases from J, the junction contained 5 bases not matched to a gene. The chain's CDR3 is CASSQETGVWEKLFF. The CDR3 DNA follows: TGTGCCAGCAGCCAAGAGACAGGGGTTTGGGAAAAACTGTTTTTT.

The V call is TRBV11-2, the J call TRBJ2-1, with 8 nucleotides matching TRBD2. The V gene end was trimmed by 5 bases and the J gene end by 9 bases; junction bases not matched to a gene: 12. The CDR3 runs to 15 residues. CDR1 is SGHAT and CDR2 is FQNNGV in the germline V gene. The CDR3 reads CASSPRSGRMGEQFF. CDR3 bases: TGTGCCAGCAGCCCCCGGAGCGGGAGAATGGGTGAGCAGTTCTTC.

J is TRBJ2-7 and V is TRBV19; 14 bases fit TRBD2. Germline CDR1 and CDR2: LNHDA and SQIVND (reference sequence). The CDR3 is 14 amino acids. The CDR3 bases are TGTGCCAGTAGTCCCGCCGGGACTAGCGGGAGTTTAGTCGTC. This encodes CASSPAGTSGSLVV.

Written as DNA, the CDR3 is TGTGCCAGCAGCCCCGGACAAACTTCTAGCACAGATACGCAGTATTTT. Its protein is CASSPGQTSSTDTQYF. V gene TRBV11-3 combines with J gene TRBJ2-3, with a weak D call TRBD1 (5 bases). Deletions cut 5 bases from V and 0 bases from J, with 15 bases between. The CDR3 is made up of 16 amino acids. The V gene's germline CDR1 is SGHNT and CDR2 YENEEA.

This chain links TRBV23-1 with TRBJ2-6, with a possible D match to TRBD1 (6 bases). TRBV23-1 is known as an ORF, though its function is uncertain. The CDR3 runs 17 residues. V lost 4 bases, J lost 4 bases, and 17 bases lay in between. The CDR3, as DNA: TGCGCCAGCAGTCCGACTTGGACAGACAGCGGGGCCAACGTCCTGACTTTC. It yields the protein CASSPTWTDSGANVLTF.

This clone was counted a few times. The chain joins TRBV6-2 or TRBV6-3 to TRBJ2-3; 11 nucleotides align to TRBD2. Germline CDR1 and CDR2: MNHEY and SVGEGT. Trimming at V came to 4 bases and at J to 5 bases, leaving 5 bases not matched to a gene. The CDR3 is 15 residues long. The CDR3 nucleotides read TGTGCCAGCAGTTTAGCGGGAGGGCCGGGAGATACGCAGTATTTT. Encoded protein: CASSLAGGPGDTQYF.

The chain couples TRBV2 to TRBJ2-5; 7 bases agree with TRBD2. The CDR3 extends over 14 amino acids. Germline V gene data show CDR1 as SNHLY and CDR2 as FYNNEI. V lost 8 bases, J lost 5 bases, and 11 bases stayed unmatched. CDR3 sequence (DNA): TGTGCCAGCTCTCGACTAGCCCCGGCGGAGACCCAGTACTTC. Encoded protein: CASSRLAPAETQYF.

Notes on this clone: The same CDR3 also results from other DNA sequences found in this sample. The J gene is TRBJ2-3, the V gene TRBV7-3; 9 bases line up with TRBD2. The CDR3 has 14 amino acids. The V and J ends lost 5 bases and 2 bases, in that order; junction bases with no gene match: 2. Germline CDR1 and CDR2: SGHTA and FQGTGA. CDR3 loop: CASSLAGPTDTQYF. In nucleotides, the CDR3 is TGTGCCAGCAGCCTAGCGGGGCCCACAGATACGCAGTATTTT. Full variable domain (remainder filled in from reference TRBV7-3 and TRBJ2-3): GAGVSQTPSNKVTEKGKYVELRCDPISGHTALYWYRQSLGQGPEFLIYFQGTGAADDSGLPNDRFFAVRPEGSVSTLKIQRTERGDSAVYLCASSLAGPTDTQYFGPGTRLTVL.

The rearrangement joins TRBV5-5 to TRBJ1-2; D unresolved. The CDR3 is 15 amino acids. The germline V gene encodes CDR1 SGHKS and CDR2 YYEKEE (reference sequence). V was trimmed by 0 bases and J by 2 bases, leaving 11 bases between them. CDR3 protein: CASSLAEGFNYGYTF. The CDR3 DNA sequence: TGTGCCAGCAGCTTGGCCGAGGGATTCAACTATGGCTACACCTTC.

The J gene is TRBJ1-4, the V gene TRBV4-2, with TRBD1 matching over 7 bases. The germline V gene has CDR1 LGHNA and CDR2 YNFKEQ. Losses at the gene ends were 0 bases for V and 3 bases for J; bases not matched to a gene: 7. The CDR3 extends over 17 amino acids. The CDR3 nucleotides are TGTGCCAGCAGCCAAGATCCCGGGACAGCGTCTAATGAAAAACTGTTTTTT. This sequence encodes CASSQDPGTASNEKLFF.

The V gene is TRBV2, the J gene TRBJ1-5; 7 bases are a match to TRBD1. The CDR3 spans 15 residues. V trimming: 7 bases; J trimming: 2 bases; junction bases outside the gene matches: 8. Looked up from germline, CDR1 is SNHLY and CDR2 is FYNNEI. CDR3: CASTSLGTGNQPQHF. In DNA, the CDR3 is TGTGCCAGCACCTCCCTAGGGACAGGCAATCAGCCCCAGCATTTT.

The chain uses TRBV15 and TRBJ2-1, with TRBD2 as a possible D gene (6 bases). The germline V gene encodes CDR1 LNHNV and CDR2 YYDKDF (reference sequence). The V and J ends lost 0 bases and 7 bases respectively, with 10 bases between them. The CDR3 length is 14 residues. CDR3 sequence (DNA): TGTGCCACCAGCAGAGATTGGAGGGTAAATGAGCAGTTCTTC. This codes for CATSRDWRVNEQFF.

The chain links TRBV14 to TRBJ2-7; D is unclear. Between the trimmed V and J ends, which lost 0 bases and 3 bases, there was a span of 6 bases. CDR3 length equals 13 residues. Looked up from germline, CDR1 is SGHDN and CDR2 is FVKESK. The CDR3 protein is CASSQDRHYEQYF. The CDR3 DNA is TGTGCCAGCAGCCAAGATAGACACTACGAGCAGTACTTC.

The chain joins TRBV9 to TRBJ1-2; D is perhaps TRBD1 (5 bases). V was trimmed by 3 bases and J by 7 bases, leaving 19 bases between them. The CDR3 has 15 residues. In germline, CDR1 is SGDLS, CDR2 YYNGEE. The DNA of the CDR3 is TGTGCCAGCAGCGGGATCCGTAGGGGAAGTCTTGGCTACACCTTC. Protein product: CASSGIRRGSLGYTF.

As DNA, the CDR3 is TGCAGTGCTAGTTCCGGGTCTGGCTACACCTTC. Translation: CSASSGSGYTF. The V gene is TRBV20-1, the J gene TRBJ1-2; D gene ambiguous. The V end was cut by 3 bases, the J end by 7 bases, with 9 bases between. Germline V gene lookup returns CDR1 DFQATT and CDR2 SNEGSKA (reference sequence). This CDR3 has 11 residues.

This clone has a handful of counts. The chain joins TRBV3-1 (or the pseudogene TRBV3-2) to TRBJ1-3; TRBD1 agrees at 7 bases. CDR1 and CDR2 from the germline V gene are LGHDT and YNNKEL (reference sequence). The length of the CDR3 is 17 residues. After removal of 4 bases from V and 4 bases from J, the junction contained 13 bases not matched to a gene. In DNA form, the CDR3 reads TGTGCCAGCAGCCCCCTTCGACAGGGAATCTCCGGAAACACCATATATTTT. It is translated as CASSPLRQGISGNTIYF.

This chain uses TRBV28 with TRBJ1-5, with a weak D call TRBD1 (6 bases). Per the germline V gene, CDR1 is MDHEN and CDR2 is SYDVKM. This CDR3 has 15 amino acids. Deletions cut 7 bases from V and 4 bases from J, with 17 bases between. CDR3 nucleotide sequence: TGTGCCAGCACCGCCATGGGAGGGGGGAATCAGCCCCAGCATTTT. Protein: CASTAMGGGNQPQHF.

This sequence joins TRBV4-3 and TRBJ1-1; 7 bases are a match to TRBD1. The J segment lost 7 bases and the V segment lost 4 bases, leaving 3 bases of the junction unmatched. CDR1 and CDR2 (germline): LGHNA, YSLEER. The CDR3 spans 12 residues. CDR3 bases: TGCGCCAGCAGCCTCACAGGGGATGAAGCTTTCTTT. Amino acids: CASSLTGDEAFF.

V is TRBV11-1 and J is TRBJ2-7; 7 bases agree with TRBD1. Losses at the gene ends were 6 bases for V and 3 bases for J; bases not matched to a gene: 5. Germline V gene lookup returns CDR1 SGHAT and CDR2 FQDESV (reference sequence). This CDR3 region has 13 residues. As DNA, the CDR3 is TGTGCCAGCAGTTTGTACAGGGGCTACGAGCAGTACTTC. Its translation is CASSLYRGYEQYF. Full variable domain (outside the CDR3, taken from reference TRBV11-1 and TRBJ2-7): EAEVAQSPRYKITEKSQAVAFWCDPISGHATLYWYRQILGQGPELLVQFQDESVVDDSQLPKDRFSAERLKGVDSTLKIQPAELGDSAMYLCASSLYRGYEQYFGPGTRLTVT.

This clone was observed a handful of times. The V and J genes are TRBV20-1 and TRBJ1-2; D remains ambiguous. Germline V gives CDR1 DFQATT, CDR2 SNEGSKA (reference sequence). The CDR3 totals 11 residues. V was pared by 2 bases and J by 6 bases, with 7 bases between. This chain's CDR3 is CSARQANGYTF. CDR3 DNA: TGCAGTGCTAGACAGGCGAATGGCTACACCTTC.

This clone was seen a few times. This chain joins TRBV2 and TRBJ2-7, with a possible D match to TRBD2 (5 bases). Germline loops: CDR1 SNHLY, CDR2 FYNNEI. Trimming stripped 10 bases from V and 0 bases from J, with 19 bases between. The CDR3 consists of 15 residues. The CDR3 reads CATRAGLTSSYEQYF. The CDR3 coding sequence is TGTGCCACAAGAGCAGGCCTAACTAGCTCCTACGAGCAGTACTTC.

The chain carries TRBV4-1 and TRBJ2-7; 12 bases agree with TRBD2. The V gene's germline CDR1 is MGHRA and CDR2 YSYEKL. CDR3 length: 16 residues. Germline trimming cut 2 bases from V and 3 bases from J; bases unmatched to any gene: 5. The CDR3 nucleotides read TGCGCCAGCAGCCAACTAAGACTAGCGGGAGTCTACGAGCAGTACTTC. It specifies CASSQLRLAGVYEQYF.

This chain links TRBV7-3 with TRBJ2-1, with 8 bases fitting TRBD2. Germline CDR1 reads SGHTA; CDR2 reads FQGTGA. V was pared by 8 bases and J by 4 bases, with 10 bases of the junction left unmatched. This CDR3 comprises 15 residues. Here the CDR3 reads CASAPRGGRYNEQFF. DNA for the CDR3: TGTGCCAGCGCTCCGCGCGGGGGGAGATACAATGAGCAGTTCTTC.

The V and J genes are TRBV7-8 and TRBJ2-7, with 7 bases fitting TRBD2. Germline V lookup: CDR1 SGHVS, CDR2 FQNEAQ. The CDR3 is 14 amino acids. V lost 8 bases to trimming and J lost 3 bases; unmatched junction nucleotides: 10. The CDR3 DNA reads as TGTGCCAGCTCCATTTACGCTAGCGGCTACGAGCAGTACGTC. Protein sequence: CASSIYASGYEQYV.

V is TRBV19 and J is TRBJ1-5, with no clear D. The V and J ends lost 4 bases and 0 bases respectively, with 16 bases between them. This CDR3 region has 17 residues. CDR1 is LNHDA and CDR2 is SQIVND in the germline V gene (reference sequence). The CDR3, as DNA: TGTGCCAGTAGTACCCCGTTGGGCTTATATAGCAATCAGCCCCAGCATTTT. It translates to CASSTPLGLYSNQPQHF.

The CDR3 DNA reads TGTGCCAGCAGTGAAGTGGGGGGGGATCAGCCCCAGCATTTT. Translated: CASSEVGGDQPQHF. This chain joins TRBV6-1 and TRBJ1-5; D perhaps matches TRBD1 (5 bases). With 1 base removed from V and 5 bases from J, the gap between germline ends came to 9 bases. The CDR3 runs 14 residues. Germline V gives CDR1 MNHNS, CDR2 SASEGT.

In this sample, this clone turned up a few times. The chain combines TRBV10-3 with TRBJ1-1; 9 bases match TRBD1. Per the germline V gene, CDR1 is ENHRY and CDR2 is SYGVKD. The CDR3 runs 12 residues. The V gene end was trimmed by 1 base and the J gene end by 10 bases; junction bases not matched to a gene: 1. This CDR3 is CAISEYRGRAFF. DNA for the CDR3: TGTGCCATCAGTGAGTACAGGGGGCGAGCTTTCTTT.

The DNA of the CDR3 is TGTGCCAGCAGCCGAGGGACAGTCTACTACAATGAGCAGTTCTTC. Protein sequence: CASSRGTVYYNEQFF. The J gene is TRBJ2-1, the V gene TRBV7-8, with 7 bases identical to TRBD1. V was pared by 5 bases and J by 3 bases, with 7 bases of the junction left unmatched. This CDR3 contains 15 residues. Germline CDR1 is SGHVS and CDR2 is FQNEAQ.

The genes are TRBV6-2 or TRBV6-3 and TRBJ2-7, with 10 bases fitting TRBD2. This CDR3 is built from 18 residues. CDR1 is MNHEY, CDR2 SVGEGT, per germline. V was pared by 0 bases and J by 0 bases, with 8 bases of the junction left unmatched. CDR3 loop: CASSYSVLAGSYSYEQYF. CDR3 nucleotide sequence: TGTGCCAGCAGTTACTCGGTACTAGCGGGATCCTACTCCTACGAGCAGTACTTC.

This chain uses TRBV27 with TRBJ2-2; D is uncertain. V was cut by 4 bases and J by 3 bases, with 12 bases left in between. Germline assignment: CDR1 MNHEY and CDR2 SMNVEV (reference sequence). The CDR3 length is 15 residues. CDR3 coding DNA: TGTGCCAGCAGTTCTCTAGGAAGGTACACCGGGGAGCTGTTTTTT. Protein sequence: CASSSLGRYTGELFF.

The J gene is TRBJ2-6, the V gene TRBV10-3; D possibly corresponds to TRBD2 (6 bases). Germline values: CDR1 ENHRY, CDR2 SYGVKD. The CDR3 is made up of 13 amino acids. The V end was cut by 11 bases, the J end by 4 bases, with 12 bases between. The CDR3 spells CASGGSGANVLTF. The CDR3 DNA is TGTGCCTCCGGGGGTTCCGGGGCCAACGTCCTGACTTTC.

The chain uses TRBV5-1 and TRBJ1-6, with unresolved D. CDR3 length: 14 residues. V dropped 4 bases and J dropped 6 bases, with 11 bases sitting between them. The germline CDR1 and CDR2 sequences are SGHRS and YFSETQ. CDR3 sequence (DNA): TGCGCCAGCAGCGCACAACGGGGTAATTCACCCCTCCACTTT. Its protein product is CASSAQRGNSPLHF.